Below are 20 T cell receptor beta chains sequenced from a single sample in a study of OX40 agonist ivuxolimab in advanced cancers. Repertoires were generated with immunoSEQ multiplex PCR, while TCRdb's copy carries only in-frame clones and drops some. Of some 9,200 clones listed, roughly nine tenths were seen once; the top ten hold around 13%. Material: CD4+ or CD8+ T cells sorted from blood, obtained in a trial of the OX40 agonist ivuxolimab. The receptors were gathered from an adult with an advanced solid tumor such as melanoma, head and neck, liver or kidney cancer.

The V gene is TRBV4-2, the J gene TRBJ2-5, with 11 nucleotides matching TRBD2. CDR3 length: 18 residues. The V and J ends lost 0 bases and 2 bases, in that order; junction bases with no gene match: 8. Germline CDR1 and CDR2: LGHNA and YNFKEQ. CDR3 DNA: TGTGCCAGCAGCCAAGAGTTAGCGGGAGGGAGATTACAAGAGACCCAGTACTTC. The encoded protein is CASSQELAGGRLQETQYF.

The rearrangement links TRBV6-1 to TRBJ2-5; 15 bases are shared with TRBD2. The germline V gene encodes CDR1 MNHNS and CDR2 SASEGT. This CDR3 spans 15 amino acids. Trimming at V came to 5 bases and at J to 5 bases, leaving 3 bases not matched to a gene. The CDR3 spells CASSWTSGRGETQYF. As DNA, the CDR3 is TGTGCCAGCAGTTGGACTAGCGGGAGGGGGGAGACCCAGTACTTC.

The chain combines TRBV9 with TRBJ2-5; 7 nucleotides line up with TRBD2. Germline V gives CDR1 SGDLS, CDR2 YYNGEE. V lost 4 bases and J lost 4; bases outside the gene matches: 10. The CDR3 consists of 15 residues. The CDR3 bases are TGTGCCAGCAGCCGCAGCGGGATGGTGTTAGAGACCCAGTACTTC. Protein sequence: CASSRSGMVLETQYF.

This chain links TRBV5-1 with TRBJ2-7; a weak D match, TRBD1 (5 bases). Germline CDR1 is SGHRS and CDR2 is YFSETQ. V shed 2 bases and J shed 1 base, with 7 bases lying between them. The CDR3 totals 13 residues. CDR3 nucleotide sequence: TGCGCCAGCAGCTTTGGGGCTTCCTACGAGCAGTACTTC. Protein product: CASSFGASYEQYF.

V usage is TRBV10-1 and J usage is TRBJ2-6; D is ambiguous. Per the germline V gene, CDR1 is WNHNN and CDR2 is SYGVQD (reference sequence). The CDR3 is made up of 18 amino acids. V gave up 5 bases and J gave up 5 bases, with 22 bases separating them. In DNA form, the CDR3 reads TGCGCCAGCAGTCCTGATTCGATCGCACAAAGTCGGGCCAACGTCCTGACTTTC. It translates to CASSPDSIAQSRANVLTF.

For the CDR3, the DNA is TGTGCCAGCAGAACATACTCACAGGGATTCTATGGCTACACCTTC. It codes for CASRTYSQGFYGYTF. The chain links TRBV13 to TRBJ1-2; a possible D gene is TRBD1 (6 bases). The germline CDR1 and CDR2 sequences are PRHDT and FYEKMQ (reference sequence). There are 15 residues in the CDR3. Deletions cut 6 bases from V and 4 bases from J, with 18 bases between.

CDR3 coding DNA: TGTGCCAGCAGGGACAACTATAGCAATCAGCCCCAGCATTTT. This codes for CASRDNYSNQPQHF. This sequence joins TRBV2 and TRBJ1-5, with D perhaps matching TRBD1 (5 bases). CDR1 SNHLY and CDR2 FYNNEI come from the germline V gene. V was trimmed by 6 bases and J by 0 bases, leaving 9 bases between them. CDR3 length: 14 residues.

V gene TRBV10-1 combines with J gene TRBJ2-7; D ambiguous. The CDR3 is made up of 14 amino acids. Germline loops: CDR1 WNHNN, CDR2 SYGVQD (reference sequence). The V end was cut by 10 bases, the J end by 7 bases, with 23 bases between. CDR3 residues: CATPSWRPVKEQYF. As DNA, the CDR3 is TGCGCCACCCCTTCATGGCGACCTGTAAAGGAGCAGTACTTC.

V gene TRBV28 combines with J gene TRBJ2-7; D remains unclear. CDR1 is MDHEN, CDR2 SYDVKM, per germline. Trimming pared 5 bases from V and 3 bases from J, leaving 5 bases between. There are 11 residues in the CDR3. The CDR3 spells CASSTNYEQYF. CDR3 DNA sequence: TGTGCCAGCAGTACAAACTACGAGCAGTACTTC. The variable domain in full, with the rest retrieved from reference TRBV28 and TRBJ2-7, is DVKVTQSSRYLVKRTGEKVFLECVQDMDHENMFWYRQDPGLGLRLIYFSYDVKMKEKGDIPEGYSVSREKKERFSLILESASTNQTSMYLCASSTNYEQYFGPGTRLTVT.

The J gene is TRBJ2-5, the V gene TRBV9; D gene uncertain. The CDR3 contains 15 residues. Germline CDR1 and CDR2: SGDLS and YYNGEE. V lost 4 bases to trimming and J lost 5 bases, with 18 bases between them. CDR3 nucleotide sequence: TGTGCCAGCAGCCCCGGTGTGATGGGGTGGGAGACCCAGTACTTC. The encoded protein is CASSPGVMGWETQYF. Supplemented by reference TRBV9 and TRBJ2-5, the full variable domain reads DSGVTQTPKHLITATGQRVTLRCSPRSGDLSVYWYQQSLDQGLQFLIQYYNGEERAKGNILERFSAQQFPDLHSELNLSSLELGDSALYFCASSPGVMGWETQYFGPGTRLLVL.

This rearrangement joins TRBV10-1 to TRBJ2-5; 7 nucleotides agree with TRBD1. The germline V gene has CDR1 WNHNN and CDR2 SYGVQD (reference sequence). Germline trimming cut 6 bases from V and 7 bases from J; bases unmatched to any gene: 11. CDR3 length equals 14 residues. This CDR3 is CASSLDRARLTQYF. The CDR3 DNA reads TGCGCCAGCAGCCTCGACAGGGCCCGGTTGACCCAGTACTTC.

The rearrangement uses TRBV2 and TRBJ2-1; D ambiguous. Looked up from germline, CDR1 is SNHLY and CDR2 is FYNNEI. The CDR3 extends over 14 amino acids. V was trimmed by 6 bases and J by 2 bases, leaving 11 bases between them. The CDR3 reads CASRFTPTYNEQFF. The CDR3 coding sequence is TGTGCCAGCAGGTTTACCCCCACCTACAATGAGCAGTTCTTC. The entire variable domain, with the rest obtained from reference TRBV2 and TRBJ2-1, is as follows: EPEVTQTPSHQVTQMGQEVILRCVPISNHLYFYWYRQILGQKVEFLVSFYNNEISEKSEIFDDQFSVERPDGSNFTLKIRSTKLEDSAMYFCASRFTPTYNEQFFGPGTRLTVL.

The genes are TRBV7-8 and TRBJ2-3, with D possibly TRBD2 on 6 matching bases. Trimming removed 6 bases from V and 6 bases from J, with 16 bases in between. This CDR3 spans 14 amino acids. Germline V gene sequence: CDR1 SGHVS, CDR2 FQNEAQ. Written as DNA, the CDR3 is TGTGCCAGCAGACGGACCCTCGCGGGGGATACGCAGTATTTT. Amino acids: CASRRTLAGDTQYF.

The chain uses TRBV18 and TRBJ2-2; 8 bases align to TRBD2. With 2 bases clipped from V and 4 bases from J, the junction kept 9 bases outside the gene matches. Germline values: CDR1 KGHSH, CDR2 LQKENI. The CDR3 is 17 amino acids. This chain's CDR3 is CASSPFSGKAGTGELFF. CDR3 nucleotide sequence: TGTGCCAGCTCACCATTTAGCGGGAAGGCCGGCACCGGGGAGCTGTTTTTT.

V and J are TRBV11-2 and TRBJ2-5; 7 bases line up with TRBD1. The junction had 17 bases not matched to a gene; V was cut back by 4 bases and J by 9 bases. The CDR3 runs 16 residues. CDR1 SGHAT and CDR2 FQNNGV come from the germline V gene. CDR3 DNA sequence: TGTGCCAGCAGCTCCCCGGGACAGATGGACACCGGAGCCCAGTACTTC. Translating gives CASSSPGQMDTGAQYF. Based on the CDR3 plus reference TRBV11-2 and TRBJ2-5, the full variable domain is EAGVAQSPRYKIIEKRQSVAFWCNPISGHATLYWYQQILGQGPKLLIQFQNNGVVDDSQLPKDRFSAERLKGVDSTLKIQPAKLEDSAVYLCASSSPGQMDTGAQYFGPGTRLLVL.

V usage is TRBV11-3 and J usage is TRBJ2-1; D is undetermined. The CDR3 has 14 amino acids. Germline V gives CDR1 SGHNT, CDR2 YENEEA. Trimming left V 0 bases short and J 7 bases short, with 10 bases between. The CDR3 DNA reads TGTGCCAGCAGCTTAGATAAGGTCCGGAATGAGCAGTTCTTC. It is translated as CASSLDKVRNEQFF.

To note about this clone: An end of the junction does not agree with germline; a read error may underlie this. This sequence joins TRBV20-1 and TRBJ2-5, with unresolved D. The J call is uncertain, as TRBJ2-7 better fits the DNA end. Per germline, CDR1 DFQATT and CDR2 SNEGSKA (reference sequence). There are 11 residues in the CDR3. The CDR3 nucleotides read TGCAGTGCTACGGTCTCCCACGAGCAGTACTTC. Translated, it gives CSATVSHEQYF.

This clone has more than one count but fewer than ten. The chain combines TRBV10-3 with TRBJ2-1; 16 bases align to TRBD2. The CDR3 has 19 amino acids. V lost 5 bases, J lost 7 bases, and 14 bases stayed unmatched. CDR1 ENHRY and CDR2 SYGVKD come from the germline V gene. The CDR3 bases are TGTGCCATCAGTTTGTACGGGACTAGCGGGAGGGGCGCGGATAATGAGCAGTTCTTC. Its translation is CAISLYGTSGRGADNEQFF.

The chain is built from TRBV9 and TRBJ1-1; D is perhaps TRBD1 (6 bases). CDR1 and CDR2 (germline): SGDLS, YYNGEE. The CDR3 length is 14 residues. V lost 6 bases and J 5 bases, leaving 17 bases between the germline ends. The CDR3 DNA reads as TGTGCCAGCAACACGGGGGGACAAGGTACTGAAGCTTTCTTT. This gives the protein CASNTGGQGTEAFF. The full variable domain, with the rest looked up from reference TRBV9 and TRBJ1-1, is DSGVTQTPKHLITATGQRVTLRCSPRSGDLSVYWYQQSLDQGLQFLIQYYNGEERAKGNILERFSAQQFPDLHSELNLSSLELGDSALYFCASNTGGQGTEAFFGQGTRLTVV.

The chain employs TRBV6-6 and TRBJ2-2; D assignment may be TRBD1 or TRBD2 (5 bases each). The CDR3 totals 16 residues. Germline CDR1 is MNHNY and CDR2 is SVGAGI (reference sequence). V lost 5 bases to trimming and J lost 3 bases, with 16 bases between them. CDR3 DNA: TGTGCCAGCAGTCCGGGACCGGAACGGGACACCGGGGAGCTGTTTTTT. This translates into CASSPGPERDTGELFF.